The entry below describes one T cell receptor (beta chain). Antigen unknown. This specimen comes from a study of identical twins. Study-wide findings and caveats: The abundant beta clonotypes from cord blood had fewer insertions, and memory repertoires had none of this. Out-of-frame TCR alpha sharing in monozygotic twins exceeded recombination model predictions. Conclusions rested on cross-sectional statistics rather than following the same donors.

The CDR3 sequence is 14 residues long. The germline CDR1 and CDR2 sequences are MGHRA and YSYEKL. TCRdb redid the calling of the 5' RACE reads with MiXCR, one entry per CDR3 protein. Of more than 1.5 million distinct CDR3 sequences listed, around a third are singletons. This TCR derives from a newborn girl in good health. The sequenced material came from cord blood. V is TRBV4-1 and J is TRBJ2-1, with 7 bases lining up with TRBD1. The DNA end is more similar to TRBJ2-7, so the J call may be wrong. Here the CDR3 DNA reads TGCGCCAGCAGCGGGACAGTCACCTACAATGAGCAGTACTTC. It is translated as CASSGTVTYNEQYF.